The 16 T cell receptor beta chains in this list originate from one sample, sequenced in a study of T cells in Graves' hyperthyroidism and ophthalmopathy. Template material for amplifying TCR beta CDR3 regions consisted of RNA transcripts. The HTBI primer set drove a first-round RT-PCR of the TCR CDR3. TCRdb reanalysed the multiplex PCR reads using MiXCR and keeps one entry per CDR3 protein. The top ten clones hold just under 45% of a sample with 200,000 to 250,000 distinct CDR3 sequences, around 16% of them seen once. The sample taken for sequencing was blood. The origin of the receptors is a man aged 35-49 years with Graves' hyperthyroidism.

V gene TRBV7-9 combines with J gene TRBJ2-3; D may correspond to TRBD1 or TRBD2 (5 bases each). CDR3 length equals 16 residues. CDR1 and CDR2 (germline): SEHNR, FQNEAQ (reference sequence). Between the trimmed V and J ends, which lost 5 bases and 2 bases, there was a span of 17 bases. Here the CDR3 reads CASSRGVSAVTDTQYF. Written as DNA, the CDR3 is TGTGCCAGCAGCAGAGGGGTGTCAGCGGTCACAGATACGCAGTATTTT.

The chain employs TRBV11-2 and TRBJ2-1; 9 bases are a match to TRBD2. Trimming at V came to 5 bases and at J to 1 base, leaving 6 bases not matched to a gene. This CDR3 is built from 16 residues. Germline assignment: CDR1 SGHAT and CDR2 FQNNGV. In nucleotides, the CDR3 is TGTGCCAGCAGCGTGCGGGGGGGCCGGTCCTACAATGAGCAGTTCTTC. Translation: CASSVRGGRSYNEQFF.

The rearrangement links TRBV29-1 to TRBJ1-1, with no clear D. The CDR3 has 11 residues. The V gene's germline CDR1 is SQVTM and CDR2 ANQGSEA. V lost 4 bases, J lost 1 base, and 4 bases lay in between. The CDR3 is CSVVENTEAFF. The CDR3 coding sequence is TGCAGCGTTGTCGAGAACACTGAAGCTTTCTTT.

This clonotype was found a few times. The chain is built from TRBV20-1 and TRBJ1-5; D gene unclear. The CDR3 has 12 amino acids. Trimming cost V 3 bases and J 4 bases, with 7 bases left between them. Germline CDR1 is DFQATT and CDR2 is SNEGSKA (reference sequence). CDR3 sequence: CSASSGNQPQHF. CDR3 nucleotide sequence: TGCAGTGCTAGTTCTGGTAATCAGCCCCAGCATTTT.

This clonotype occurred many times. V gene TRBV28 combines with J gene TRBJ1-6; TRBD1 might be the D (5 bases). Trimming stripped 2 bases from V and 7 bases from J, with 9 bases between. This CDR3 is 14 amino acids long. CDR1 MDHEN and CDR2 SYDVKM come from the germline V gene. CDR3 sequence: CASSLPRANSPLHF. The CDR3 region has the DNA TGTGCCAGCAGTTTACCCAGGGCGAATTCACCCCTCCACTTT.

In its sample, this clonotype was seen many times. V usage is TRBV10-3 and J usage is TRBJ2-1; possible D gene TRBD1, 5 bases. Trimming removed 0 bases at V and 8 bases at J, with 14 bases between. This CDR3 comprises 15 residues. Germline V gene data show CDR1 as ENHRY and CDR2 as SYGVKD. The CDR3 DNA sequence: TGTGCCATCAGTGAGTCAAACAAGGGGTTCCATGAGCAGTTCTTC. It codes for CAISESNKGFHEQFF.

Comments on this clonotype: This may be a read error, as it is one base from a much larger clone. The CDR3 end shows no conserved phenylalanine or tryptophan, and so a read error is likely. The J gene is TRBJ1-3, the V gene TRBV7-2; D is perhaps TRBD1 (6 bases). The CDR3 runs 15 residues. Germline lookup yields CDR1 SGHTA and CDR2 FQGNSA. V dropped 6 bases and J dropped 0 bases, with 12 bases sitting between them. The CDR3 DNA reads as TGTGCCAGCAGTTCAGGACAGCACTCTGGAAACACCATATATGTT. Translated, it gives CASSSGQHSGNTIYV.

The sample holds a few counts of this clonotype. The chain recombines TRBV7-2 with TRBJ2-7, with 8 positions matching TRBD1. Germline V gene data show CDR1 as SGHTA and CDR2 as FQGNSA. After removal of 3 bases from V and 6 bases from J, the junction contained 10 bases not matched to a gene. The CDR3 extends over 15 amino acids. In DNA form, the CDR3 reads TGTGCCAGCAGCTTGTACCGGGACAGGCCGGTCGAGCAGTACTTC. Its translation is CASSLYRDRPVEQYF.

This clonotype occurred many times. V gene TRBV6-1 combines with J gene TRBJ1-4; no reliable D call. From germline, CDR1 is MNHNS and CDR2 SASEGT. V was clipped by 7 bases and J by 8 bases, with 17 bases between them. The CDR3 consists of 14 residues. The CDR3 is CASTQTGWLEKLFF. As DNA, the CDR3 is TGTGCCAGCACGCAGACGGGGTGGTTGGAAAAACTGTTTTTT.

The sample holds many counts of this clonotype. J is TRBJ2-3 and V is TRBV5-1; D is uncertain. V was pared by 1 base and J by 3 bases, with 12 bases between. CDR3 length: 15 residues. Germline V gives CDR1 SGHRS, CDR2 YFSETQ. The CDR3 DNA sequence: TGCGCCAGCAGCTTGAACTCAGGTTCTACAGATACGCAGTATTTT. Translating it yields CASSLNSGSTDTQYF.

This clonotype has ten or more counts. The gene calls are TRBV5-1 and TRBJ1-5; unclear D gene. This CDR3 region has 18 residues. Trimming removed 4 bases at V and 2 bases at J, with 22 bases between. The germline CDR1 and CDR2 sequences are SGHRS and YFSETQ. CDR3 sequence: CASSPFPVGEEGNQPQHF. The CDR3 DNA sequence: TGCGCCAGCAGCCCCTTCCCTGTCGGGGAAGAGGGCAATCAGCCCCAGCATTTT.

This clonotype was seen repeatedly, ten times or more. The V gene is TRBV28, the J gene TRBJ2-1; D is possibly TRBD1 (5 bases). Germline loops: CDR1 MDHEN, CDR2 SYDVKM. CDR3 size: 12 residues. Trimming cost V 2 bases and J 9 bases, with 8 bases left between them. This CDR3 reads CASSLQGSEQFF. CDR3 sequence (DNA): TGTGCCAGCAGTTTACAGGGTTCTGAGCAGTTCTTC.

This clonotype was seen repeatedly, ten times or more. The chain carries TRBV6-2 or TRBV6-3 and TRBJ2-7; 14 bases fit TRBD2. Trimming took 6 bases from V and 3 from J; bases not matched to a gene: 16. CDR1 is MNHEY, CDR2 SVGEGT, per germline. CDR3 length equals 19 residues. The CDR3 DNA is TGTGCCAGCAGACCCCTAACCGGGACTAGCGGGGGCCTTGACTACGAGCAGTACTTC. Its protein is CASRPLTGTSGGLDYEQYF.

Many counts were recorded for this clonotype. The chain has TRBV20-1 and TRBJ1-1; 8 nucleotides match TRBD1. Germline V gene data show CDR1 as DFQATT and CDR2 as SNEGSKA (reference sequence). This CDR3 comprises 13 residues. Unmatched junction bases numbered 4, after V lost 3 bases and J lost 4 bases. The CDR3 nucleotides are TGCAGTGCTAGGGACAGGGTGTCCACTGAAGCTTTCTTT. Its protein is CSARDRVSTEAFF.

This clonotype was counted at least ten times. The chain recombines TRBV20-1 with TRBJ1-5; no reliable D call. Germline V gene lookup returns CDR1 DFQATT and CDR2 SNEGSKA (reference sequence). The CDR3 length is 12 residues. V lost 2 bases and J lost 1, with 3 bases in between. Here the CDR3 DNA reads TGCAGTGCTAGATCCAGCAATCAGCCCCAGCATTTT. This sequence encodes CSARSSNQPQHF.

J is TRBJ1-2 and V is TRBV28; 10 bases agree with TRBD1. Trimming at V came to 7 bases and at J to 4 bases, leaving 12 bases not matched to a gene. From germline, CDR1 is MDHEN and CDR2 SYDVKM. This CDR3 has 16 residues. The CDR3 is CASNSLGTGASYGYTF. The CDR3 DNA follows: TGTGCCAGCAATTCTTTGGGGACAGGGGCTTCCTATGGCTACACCTTC.